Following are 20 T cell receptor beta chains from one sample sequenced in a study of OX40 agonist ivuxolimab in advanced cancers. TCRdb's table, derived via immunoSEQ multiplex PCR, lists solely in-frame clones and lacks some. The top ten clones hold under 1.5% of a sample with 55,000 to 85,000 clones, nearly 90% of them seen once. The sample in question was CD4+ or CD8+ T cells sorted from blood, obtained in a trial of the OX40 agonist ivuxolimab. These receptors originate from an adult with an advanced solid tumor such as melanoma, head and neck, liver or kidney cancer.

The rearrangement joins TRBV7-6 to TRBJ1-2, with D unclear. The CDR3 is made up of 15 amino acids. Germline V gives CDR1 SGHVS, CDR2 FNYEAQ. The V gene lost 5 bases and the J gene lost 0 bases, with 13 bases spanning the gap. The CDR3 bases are TGTGCCAGCAGCCTACGGGCTTCAGCTAACTATGGCTACACCTTC. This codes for CASSLRASANYGYTF.

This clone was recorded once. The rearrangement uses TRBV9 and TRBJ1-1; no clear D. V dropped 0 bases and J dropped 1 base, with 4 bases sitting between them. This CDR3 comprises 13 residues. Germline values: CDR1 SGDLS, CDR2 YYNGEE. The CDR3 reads CASSVDGNTEAFF. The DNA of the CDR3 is TGTGCCAGCAGCGTAGATGGGAACACTGAAGCTTTCTTT.

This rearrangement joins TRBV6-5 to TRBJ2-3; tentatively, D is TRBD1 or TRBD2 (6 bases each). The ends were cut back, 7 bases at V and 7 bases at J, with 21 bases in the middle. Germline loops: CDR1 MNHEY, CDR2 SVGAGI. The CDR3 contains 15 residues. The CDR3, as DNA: TGTGCCAGCAAACAGGGACTCTCCACTCCATATACGCAGTATTTT. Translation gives CASKQGLSTPYTQYF.

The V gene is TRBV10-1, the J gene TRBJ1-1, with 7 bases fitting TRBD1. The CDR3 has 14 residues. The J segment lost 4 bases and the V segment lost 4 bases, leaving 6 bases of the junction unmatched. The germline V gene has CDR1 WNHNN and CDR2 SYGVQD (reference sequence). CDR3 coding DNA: TGCGCCAGCAGTGCTTCAGGGGGGGGCACTGAAGCTTTCTTT. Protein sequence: CASSASGGGTEAFF.

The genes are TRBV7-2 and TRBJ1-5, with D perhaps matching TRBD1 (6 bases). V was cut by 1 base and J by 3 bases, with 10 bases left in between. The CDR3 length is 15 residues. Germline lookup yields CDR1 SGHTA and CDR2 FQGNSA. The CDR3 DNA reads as TGTGCCAGCAGCTTAGTAGGGGGAGACAATCAGCCCCAGCATTTT. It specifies CASSLVGGDNQPQHF.

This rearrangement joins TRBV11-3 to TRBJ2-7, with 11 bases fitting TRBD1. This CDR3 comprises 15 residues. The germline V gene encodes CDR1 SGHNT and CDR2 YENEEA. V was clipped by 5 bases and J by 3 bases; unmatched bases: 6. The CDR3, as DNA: TGTGCCAGCAGCCCGGGGGGACAGGGGGGCTACGAGCAGTACTTC. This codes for CASSPGGQGGYEQYF.

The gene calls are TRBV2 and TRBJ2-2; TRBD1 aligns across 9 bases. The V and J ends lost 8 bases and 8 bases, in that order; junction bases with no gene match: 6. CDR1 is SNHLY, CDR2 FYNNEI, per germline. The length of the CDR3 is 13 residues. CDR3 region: CASGTGLAGELFF. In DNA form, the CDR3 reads TGTGCCAGCGGGACAGGGCTCGCAGGGGAGCTGTTTTTT.

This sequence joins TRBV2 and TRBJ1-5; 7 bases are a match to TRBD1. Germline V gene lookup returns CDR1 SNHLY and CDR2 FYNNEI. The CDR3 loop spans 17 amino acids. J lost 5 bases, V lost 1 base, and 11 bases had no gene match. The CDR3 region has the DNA TGTGCCAGCAGTGAAGGTCGGGCAGGGGGAGGCCATCAGCCCCAGCATTTT. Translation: CASSEGRAGGGHQPQHF.

This CDR3 is CASSLKGGHNNEQFF. For the CDR3, the DNA is TGTGCCAGCAGCCTCAAGGGGGGACACAACAATGAGCAGTTCTTC. The chain links TRBV7-4 to TRBJ2-1; the D gene could be TRBD1 or TRBD2 (6 bases each). Trimming took off 5 bases at V and 5 bases at J, with 16 bases between the two ends. CDR3 length: 15 amino acids. Germline V lookup: CDR1 SGHVT, CDR2 SQSDAQ. The variable domain in full, with the rest retrieved from reference TRBV7-4 and TRBJ2-1, is GAGVSQSPRYKVAKRGRDVALRCDSISGHVTLYWYRQTLGQGSEVLTYSQSDAQRDKSGRPSGRFSAERPERSVSTLKIQRTEQGDSAVYLCASSLKGGHNNEQFFGPGTRLTVL.

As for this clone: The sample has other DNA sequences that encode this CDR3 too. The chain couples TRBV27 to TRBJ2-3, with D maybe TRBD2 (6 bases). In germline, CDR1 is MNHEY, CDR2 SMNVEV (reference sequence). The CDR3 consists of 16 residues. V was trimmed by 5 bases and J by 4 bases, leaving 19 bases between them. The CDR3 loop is CASSHPQSGLADTQYF. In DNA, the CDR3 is TGTGCCAGCAGTCATCCCCAGAGCGGGTTGGCAGATACGCAGTATTTT.

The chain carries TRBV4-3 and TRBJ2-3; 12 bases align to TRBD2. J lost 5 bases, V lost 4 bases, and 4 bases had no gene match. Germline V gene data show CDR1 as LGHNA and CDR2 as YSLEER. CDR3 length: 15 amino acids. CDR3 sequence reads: CASSRGLAGLDTQYF. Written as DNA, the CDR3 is TGCGCCAGCAGCCGCGGACTAGCGGGGTTAGATACGCAGTATTTT.

In DNA form, the CDR3 reads TGTGCCAGCAGTCCTAATAGCGGGGGGATCTACAATGAGCAGTTCTTC. Translation: CASSPNSGGIYNEQFF. The gene calls are TRBV7-2 and TRBJ2-1, with 10 nucleotides matching TRBD2. With V trimmed by 6 bases and J by 3 bases, 8 bases remained unmatched. This CDR3 has 16 residues. Germline values: CDR1 SGHTA, CDR2 FQGNSA.

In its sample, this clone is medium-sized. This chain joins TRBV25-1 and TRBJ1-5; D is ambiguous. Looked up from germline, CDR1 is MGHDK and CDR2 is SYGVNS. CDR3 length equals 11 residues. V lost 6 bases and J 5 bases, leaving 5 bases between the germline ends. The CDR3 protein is CASRGDQPQHF. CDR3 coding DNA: TGTGCCAGCAGGGGAGATCAGCCCCAGCATTTT.

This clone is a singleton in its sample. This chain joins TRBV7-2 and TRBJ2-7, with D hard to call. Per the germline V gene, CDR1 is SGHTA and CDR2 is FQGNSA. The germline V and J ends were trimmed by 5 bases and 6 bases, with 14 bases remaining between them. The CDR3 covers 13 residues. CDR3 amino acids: CASSIAFTAEQYF. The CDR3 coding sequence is TGTGCCAGCAGCATCGCATTTACGGCCGAGCAGTACTTC.

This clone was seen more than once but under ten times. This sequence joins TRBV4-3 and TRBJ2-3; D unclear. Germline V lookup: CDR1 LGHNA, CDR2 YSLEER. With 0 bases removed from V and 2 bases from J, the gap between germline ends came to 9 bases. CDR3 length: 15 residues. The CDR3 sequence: CASSQEYLNTDTQYF. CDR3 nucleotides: TGCGCCAGCAGCCAAGAGTACCTAAACACAGATACGCAGTATTTT.

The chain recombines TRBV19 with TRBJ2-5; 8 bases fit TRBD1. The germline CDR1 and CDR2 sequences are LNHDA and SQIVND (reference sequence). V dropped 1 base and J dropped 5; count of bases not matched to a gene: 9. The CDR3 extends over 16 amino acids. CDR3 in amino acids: CASSIASGGSRETQYF. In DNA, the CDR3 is TGTGCCAGTAGTATAGCCTCAGGGGGCTCGCGGGAGACCCAGTACTTC.

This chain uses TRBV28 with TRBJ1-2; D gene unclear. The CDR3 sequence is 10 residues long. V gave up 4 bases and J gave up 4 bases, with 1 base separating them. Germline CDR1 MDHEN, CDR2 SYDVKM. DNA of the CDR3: TGTGCCAGCAGTTCCTATGGCTACACCTTC. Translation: CASSSYGYTF.

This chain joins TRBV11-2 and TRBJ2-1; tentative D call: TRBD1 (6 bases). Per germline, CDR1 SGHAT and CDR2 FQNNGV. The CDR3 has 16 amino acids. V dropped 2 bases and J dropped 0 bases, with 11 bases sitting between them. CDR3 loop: CASSLPGASSYNEQFF. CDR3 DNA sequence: TGTGCCAGCAGCTTACCAGGGGCTAGCTCCTACAATGAGCAGTTCTTC.

The CDR3 DNA reads as TGTGCCAGCAGGCGAACAGGGGGCGAATCCTACGAGCAGTACTTC. Protein: CASRRTGGESYEQYF. The rearrangement joins TRBV27 to TRBJ2-7; 9 bases map to TRBD1. The CDR3 has 15 amino acids. V lost 6 bases and J lost 1; bases outside the gene matches: 7. Germline V gives CDR1 MNHEY, CDR2 SMNVEV (reference sequence).

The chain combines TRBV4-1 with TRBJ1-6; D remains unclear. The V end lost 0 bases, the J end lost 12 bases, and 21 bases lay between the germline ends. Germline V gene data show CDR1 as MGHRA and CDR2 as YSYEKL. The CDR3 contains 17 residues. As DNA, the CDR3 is TGCGCCAGCAGCCAAGATCTCGGCGACCTGGGTGTCCTACCCCTCCACTTT. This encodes CASSQDLGDLGVLPLHF.